These 9 T cell receptor beta chains came from one sample sequenced in a study of OX40 agonist ivuxolimab in advanced cancers. Clones were read by immunoSEQ multiplex PCR, and TCRdb kept only the in-frame ones, dropping some. The sample holds 75,000 to 85,000 clones, around nine tenths seen once. The source was CD4+ or CD8+ T cells sorted from blood, collected in a trial of the OX40 agonist ivuxolimab. These receptor sequences come from an adult with an advanced solid tumor such as melanoma, head and neck, liver or kidney cancer.

This chain links TRBV6-5 with TRBJ2-2; D might be TRBD2 (6 bases). This CDR3 has 15 residues. Germline values: CDR1 MNHEY, CDR2 SVGAGI. Trimming left V 7 bases short and J 4 bases short, with 16 bases between. Written as DNA, the CDR3 is TGTGCCAGCAAGACGGTGGGCGGGATCACCGGGGAGCTGTTTTTT. It is translated as CASKTVGGITGELFF.

This chain uses TRBV6-1 with TRBJ2-7, with TRBD2 matching 10 bases. The CDR3 is 13 residues long. Germline V lookup: CDR1 MNHNS, CDR2 SASEGT. Trimming cost V 8 bases and J 0 bases; bases outside gene matches: 1. In nucleotides, the CDR3 is TGTGCCAGCGGACTAGCGGACTCCTACGAGCAGTACTTC. Amino acid sequence: CASGLADSYEQYF.

This rearrangement joins TRBV27 to TRBJ2-3, with D tentatively TRBD2 (5 bases). Germline CDR1 reads MNHEY; CDR2 reads SMNVEV (reference sequence). The V end was cut by 7 bases, the J end by 5 bases, with 19 bases between. This CDR3 has 15 amino acids. The CDR3 protein is CASTPAGARIDTQYF. The CDR3 coding sequence is TGTGCCAGCACACCCGCGGGTGCTCGAATAGATACGCAGTATTTT.

The chain recombines TRBV7-2 with TRBJ2-3, with 11 positions matching TRBD2. Trimming took 3 bases from V and 10 from J; bases not matched to a gene: 6. The CDR3 sequence is 14 residues long. Germline CDR1 and CDR2: SGHTA and FQGNSA. CDR3 sequence (DNA): TGTGCCAGCAGCTTGGTGACTAGCGGGGCCTCGCAGTATTTT. Protein product: CASSLVTSGASQYF.

The rearrangement joins TRBV2 to TRBJ2-2, with 10 positions matching TRBD1. The CDR3 loop spans 14 amino acids. Trimming removed 7 bases from V and 6 bases from J; junction bases left unmatched: 5. From germline, CDR1 is SNHLY and CDR2 FYNNEI. This CDR3 is CASTRQGAPGELFF. CDR3 bases: TGTGCCAGCACCCGACAGGGGGCGCCCGGGGAGCTGTTTTTT.

CDR3 bases: TGTGCCAGCAGCCCCCGGGGCCTAACGGACACTGAAGCTTTCTTT. As protein: CASSPRGLTDTEAFF. The rearrangement links TRBV11-2 to TRBJ1-1, with a possible D match to TRBD1 (5 bases). This CDR3 is 15 amino acids long. Germline lookup yields CDR1 SGHAT and CDR2 FQNNGV. V was clipped by 5 bases and J by 3 bases, with 16 bases between them.

Concerning this clone: One junction end disagrees with the germline gene, perhaps due to a read error. The rearrangement joins TRBV9 to TRBJ1-3, with TRBD1 as a possible D gene (5 bases). Germline V gene sequence: CDR1 SGDLS, CDR2 YYNGEE. The CDR3 spans 13 residues. CDR3 sequence reads: CASSVVGGSTIYF. Written as DNA, the CDR3 is TGTGCCAGCAGCGTAGTTGGGGGAAGCACCATATATTTT. Drawing the rest from reference TRBV9 and TRBJ1-3, the complete variable domain is DSGVTQTPKHLITATGQRVTLRCSPRSGDLSVYWYQQSLDQGLQFLIQYYNGEERAKGNILERFSAQQFPDLHSELNLSSLELGDSALYFCASSVVGGSTIYFGEGSWLTVV.

This clone was detected only once. The chain employs TRBV11-2 and TRBJ2-7; no firm D call. Germline CDR1 SGHAT, CDR2 FQNNGV. This CDR3 is built from 11 residues. V gave up 4 bases and J gave up 3 bases, with 4 bases separating them. The CDR3 loop is CASSSFYEQYF. CDR3 nucleotide sequence: TGTGCCAGCAGCTCATTCTACGAGCAGTACTTC.

The chain combines TRBV7-9 with TRBJ2-5, with 9 bases fitting TRBD1. J lost 5 bases, V lost 4 bases, and 8 bases had no gene match. The germline V gene encodes CDR1 SEHNR and CDR2 FQNEAQ (reference sequence). This CDR3 is built from 15 residues. Here the CDR3 DNA reads TGTGCCAGCAGCTACGTGACAGGGGGAAGGGAGACCCAGTACTTC. This gives the protein CASSYVTGGRETQYF.